The next 24 T cell receptor beta chains were all read from a single sample in a study of shared clonotypes between healthy human individuals. Sequencing used immunoSEQ multiplex PCR; TCRdb keeps in-frame clones, though not all of them. The sample gives millions of clones, over 85% of which show up once; 0.1% to 0.15% is in the top ten. Specimen: naive CD4+ T cells sorted from blood. Sample subset: CD45RA+ positively selected. These receptors all stem from a man between 18 and 35 years old in good health.

The chain uses TRBV28 and TRBJ2-1; no definite D call. CDR1 and CDR2 (germline): MDHEN, SYDVKM. This CDR3 region has 12 residues. V was clipped by 3 bases and J by 4 bases, with 4 bases between them. CDR3: CASSFRYNEQFF. The CDR3 nucleotides are TGTGCCAGCAGTTTCAGATACAATGAGCAGTTCTTC. Based on the CDR3 plus reference TRBV28 and TRBJ2-1, the full variable domain is DVKVTQSSRYLVKRTGEKVFLECVQDMDHENMFWYRQDPGLGLRLIYFSYDVKMKEKGDIPEGYSVSREKKERFSLILESASTNQTSMYLCASSFRYNEQFFGPGTRLTVL.

The V call is TRBV15, the J call TRBJ2-7; D is uncertain. The CDR3 totals 12 residues. Germline V lookup: CDR1 LNHNV, CDR2 YYDKDF (reference sequence). V dropped 4 bases and J dropped 1 base, with 5 bases sitting between them. CDR3 in amino acids: CATSKSSYEQYF. Here the CDR3 DNA reads TGTGCCACCAGCAAGTCGTCCTACGAGCAGTACTTC. The variable domain in full, with the rest retrieved from reference TRBV15 and TRBJ2-7, is DAMVIQNPRYQVTQFGKPVTLSCSQTLNHNVMYWYQQKSSQAPKLLFHYYDKDFNNEADTPDNFQSRRPNTSFCFLDIRSPGLGDTAMYLCATSKSSYEQYFGPGTRLTVT.

This clone showed up just once. This sequence joins TRBV2 and TRBJ2-3; 9 nucleotides align to TRBD2. Germline V gene lookup returns CDR1 SNHLY and CDR2 FYNNEI. The trim removed 7 bases at V and 3 bases at J, leaving 14 bases unmatched. The CDR3 covers 17 residues. CDR3 sequence reads: CASTLHRSGRGTDTQYF. The CDR3 DNA reads TGTGCCAGCACTCTTCACCGTAGCGGGAGAGGAACAGATACGCAGTATTTT.

This chain joins TRBV5-4 and TRBJ2-7; 10 bases agree with TRBD1. Germline V lookup: CDR1 SGHNT, CDR2 YYREEE (reference sequence). The CDR3 is made up of 16 amino acids. V gave up 5 bases and J gave up 6 bases; unmatched junction bases: 14. CDR3 loop: CASRKGGGQGVGEQYF. The CDR3 nucleotides are TGTGCCAGCAGAAAAGGTGGAGGACAGGGGGTAGGCGAGCAGTACTTC.

The genes are TRBV5-8 and TRBJ2-7; D gene ambiguous. V was shortened by 0 bases and J by 5 bases, with 12 bases between the two germline ends. Germline V gene sequence: CDR1 SGHTS, CDR2 YDEGEE. The CDR3 consists of 14 residues. CDR3 sequence: CASSLGSATHEQYF. The CDR3 DNA is TGTGCCAGCAGCTTGGGTTCAGCGACCCACGAGCAGTACTTC.

The chain joins TRBV18 to TRBJ2-3; possible D gene TRBD1, 7 bases. Trimming took 0 bases from V and 4 from J, leaving 11 bases between them. The CDR3 extends over 15 amino acids. Germline CDR1 is KGHSH and CDR2 is LQKENI. In DNA, the CDR3 is TGTGCCAGCTCACCACCCGGCAGGGGGGCAGATACGCAGTATTTT. Encoded protein: CASSPPGRGADTQYF.

This chain connects TRBV10-3 to TRBJ2-1; 9 bases map to TRBD2. The CDR3 is 15 amino acids. CDR1 is ENHRY and CDR2 is SYGVKD in the germline V gene. The trim removed 2 bases at V and 8 bases at J, leaving 7 bases unmatched. The CDR3 protein is CAISEASGRQYEQFF. CDR3 DNA: TGTGCCATCAGTGAGGCCAGCGGGAGGCAGTATGAGCAGTTCTTC.

The CDR3 nucleotides read TGTGCCAGCTCCGCTGGAGGACTATCCTACAATGAGCAGTTCTTC. Its protein product is CASSAGGLSYNEQFF. J is TRBJ2-1 and V is TRBV27, with D maybe TRBD2 (6 bases). This CDR3 has 15 amino acids. Germline CDR1 MNHEY, CDR2 SMNVEV (reference sequence). V lost 8 bases and J lost 1, with 15 bases in between.

This clone was picked up one time. The chain combines TRBV10-1 with TRBJ2-7, with TRBD2 identical over 10 bases. Trimming took 3 bases from V and 5 from J; bases not matched to a gene: 7. This CDR3 spans 15 amino acids. CDR1 is WNHNN and CDR2 is SYGVQD in the germline V gene (reference sequence). CDR3 nucleotide sequence: TGCGCCAGCAGTGACCCGCTAGCGGGAGTGAACGAGCAGTACTTC. It yields the protein CASSDPLAGVNEQYF.

The rearrangement uses TRBV9 and TRBJ2-3; maybe TRBD2 (5 bases). CDR1 is SGDLS, CDR2 YYNGEE, per germline. V was cut by 4 bases and J by 6 bases, with 9 bases left in between. The CDR3 covers 12 residues. CDR3 residues: CASSFRGDTQYF. CDR3 nucleotide sequence: TGTGCCAGCAGCTTCCGCGGGGATACGCAGTATTTT.

This clone was observed a single time. This chain links TRBV23-1 with TRBJ1-5, with a tentative D call TRBD1 (5 bases). TRBV23-1 has ORF status, its function being uncertain. CDR3 length equals 14 residues. Trimming removed 0 bases from V and 7 bases from J, with 10 bases in between. The CDR3 sequence is CASSQSLGDQPQHF. CDR3 DNA: TGCGCCAGCAGTCAATCGTTGGGGGACCAGCCCCAGCATTTT.

As to this clone: The sample contains more than one DNA sequence encoding this CDR3. The chain links TRBV5-6 to TRBJ1-2; 7 bases map to TRBD1. Trimming at V came to 0 bases and at J to 5 bases, leaving 4 bases not matched to a gene. The CDR3 runs 14 residues. Germline lookup yields CDR1 SGHDT and CDR2 YYEEEE. The CDR3 sequence: CASSLGQGSYGYTF. The CDR3 nucleotides read TGTGCCAGCAGCTTGGGACAGGGATCGTATGGCTACACCTTC.

The chain links TRBV6-5 to TRBJ1-5, with TRBD1 identical over 11 bases. The CDR3 runs 16 residues. With 4 bases clipped from V and 2 bases from J, the junction kept 4 bases outside the gene matches. Germline loops: CDR1 MNHEY, CDR2 SVGAGI. The CDR3 loop reads CASSLGTGGGNQPQHF. In nucleotides, the CDR3 is TGTGCCAGCAGTTTAGGGACAGGGGGAGGCAATCAGCCCCAGCATTTT.

The chain employs TRBV28 and TRBJ1-6; 8 nucleotides align to TRBD1. After removal of 7 bases from V and 19 bases from J, the junction contained 12 bases not matched to a gene. The CDR3 contains 12 residues. CDR1 and CDR2 from the germline V gene are MDHEN and SYDVKM. CDR3 region: CASTSGTGMRHF. CDR3 nucleotide sequence: TGTGCCAGCACTTCCGGGACAGGAATGAGACACTTT. Based on the CDR3 plus reference TRBV28 and TRBJ1-6, the full variable domain is DVKVTQSSRYLVKRTGEKVFLECVQDMDHENMFWYRQDPGLGLRLIYFSYDVKMKEKGDIPEGYSVSREKKERFSLILESASTNQTSMYLCASTSGTGMRHFGNGTRLTVT.

About this clone: This same CDR3 is encoded by further DNA sequences in the sample. V usage is TRBV18 and J usage is TRBJ2-7; D might be TRBD1 or TRBD2, each matching 5 bases. CDR1 and CDR2 (germline): KGHSH, LQKENI. V shed 3 bases and J shed 7 bases, with 16 bases lying between them. The CDR3 is made up of 14 amino acids. For the CDR3, the DNA is TGTGCCAGCTCACCGGGGACCGGGGTGGGGGAGCAGTACTTC. This translates into CASSPGTGVGEQYF.

The gene calls are TRBV2 and TRBJ2-2; TRBD1 might be the D (5 bases). The V end lost 1 base, the J end lost 6 bases, and 9 bases lay between the germline ends. Germline CDR1 SNHLY, CDR2 FYNNEI. CDR3 size: 14 residues. The CDR3 DNA reads TGTGCCAGCAGTGAAGGATCAGGGCCCGGGGAGCTGTTTTTT. It yields the protein CASSEGSGPGELFF.

The V call is TRBV6-1, the J call TRBJ1-2; 10 bases map to TRBD1. V was pared by 4 bases and J by 8 bases, with 16 bases of the junction left unmatched. The CDR3 extends over 17 amino acids. CDR1 is MNHNS, CDR2 SASEGT, per germline. CDR3 in amino acids: CASSASDRGRNGRGYTF. CDR3 DNA: TGTGCCAGCAGTGCTTCTGACAGGGGGCGCAATGGACGCGGCTACACCTTC.

This clone was counted a single time. V is TRBV11-2 and J is TRBJ1-1; no definite D call. The V end lost 2 bases, the J end lost 1 base, and 11 bases lay between the germline ends. The CDR3 contains 15 residues. From germline, CDR1 is SGHAT and CDR2 FQNNGV. This chain's CDR3 is CASSLSRRENTEAFF. The CDR3 DNA reads TGTGCCAGCAGCTTAAGCCGGCGGGAGAACACTGAAGCTTTCTTT.

The chain couples TRBV4-3 to TRBJ2-2; D possibly corresponds to TRBD1 (5 bases). The V and J ends lost 0 bases and 6 bases respectively, with 14 bases between them. The CDR3 runs 16 residues. In germline, CDR1 is LGHNA, CDR2 YSLEER. CDR3 sequence: CASSQDRLQDAGELFF. Written as DNA, the CDR3 is TGCGCCAGCAGCCAAGATCGTCTACAGGACGCCGGGGAGCTGTTTTTT.

CDR3 coding DNA: TGTGCCAGCAGGTTTGAGTTCAATCAGCCCCAGCATTTT. It encodes CASRFEFNQPQHF. The V and J genes are TRBV2 and TRBJ1-5; D remains unclear. Germline V gene data show CDR1 as SNHLY and CDR2 as FYNNEI. Deletions cut 6 bases from V and 3 bases from J, with 9 bases between. The CDR3 consists of 13 residues.

The gene calls are TRBV18 and TRBJ2-3; D perhaps matches TRBD1 (5 bases). Germline values: CDR1 KGHSH, CDR2 LQKENI. V lost 2 bases to trimming and J lost 5 bases, with 8 bases between them. The CDR3 runs to 13 residues. The CDR3 protein is CASSPSGKDTQYF. Here the CDR3 DNA reads TGTGCCAGCTCACCATCAGGGAAAGATACGCAGTATTTT.

V usage is TRBV30 and J usage is TRBJ1-2; D is possibly TRBD1 (5 bases). Germline V CDR1 and CDR2: GTSNPN, SVGIG (reference sequence). This CDR3 region has 13 residues. Trimming took off 0 bases at V and 8 bases at J, with 13 bases between the two ends. Here the CDR3 reads CAWSVQRGLGYTF. CDR3 DNA sequence: TGTGCCTGGAGTGTACAAAGGGGATTGGGCTACACCTTC.

J is TRBJ2-2 and V is TRBV7-9; 14 nucleotides align to TRBD2. CDR1 is SEHNR and CDR2 is FQNEAQ in the germline V gene (reference sequence). V dropped 8 bases and J dropped 0; count of bases not matched to a gene: 2. The CDR3 is 16 amino acids. The CDR3, as DNA: TGTGCCAGCTGGACTAGCGGGGGGTCGAACACCGGGGAGCTGTTTTTT. As protein: CASWTSGGSNTGELFF.

V usage is TRBV7-2 and J usage is TRBJ2-3, with D possibly matching TRBD1 (5 bases). Germline V CDR1 and CDR2: SGHTA, FQGNSA. V gave up 11 bases and J gave up 4 bases, with 13 bases separating them. The CDR3 extends over 12 amino acids. As DNA, the CDR3 is TGTGCCCACAGGCAGGGTCCAGATACGCAGTATTTT. This translates into CAHRQGPDTQYF.